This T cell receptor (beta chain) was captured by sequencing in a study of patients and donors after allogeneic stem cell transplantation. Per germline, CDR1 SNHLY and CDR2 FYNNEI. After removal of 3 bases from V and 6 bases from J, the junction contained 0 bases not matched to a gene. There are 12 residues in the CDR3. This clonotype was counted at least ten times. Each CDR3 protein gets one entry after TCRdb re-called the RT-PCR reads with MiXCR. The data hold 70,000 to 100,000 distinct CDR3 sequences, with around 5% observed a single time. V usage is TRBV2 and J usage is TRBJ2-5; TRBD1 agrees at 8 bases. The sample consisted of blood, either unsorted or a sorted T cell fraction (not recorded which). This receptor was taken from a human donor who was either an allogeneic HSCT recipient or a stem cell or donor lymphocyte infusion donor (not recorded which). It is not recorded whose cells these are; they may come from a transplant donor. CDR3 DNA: TGTGCCAGCAGTGACAGGGGGCAGACCCAGTACTTC. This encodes CASSDRGQTQYF.